The rows below give T cell receptor beta chains drawn from one sample of a study of blood T cell repertoires in COVID-19. Sequenced by immunoSEQ multiplex PCR; TCRdb stores in-frame clones only, minus some. The sample contains 350,000 to 400,000 clones, roughly nine tenths of which appear only once. Material for sequencing was PBMCs or T cells enriched from blood (not recorded which). The receptors originated from a woman aged 30 to 39 who had recovered from COVID-19. The CDR3 runs from the conserved cysteine through the conserved F or W. The D gene is left open where the match is weak. Clone size is given for some rows only: seen once, a few or many times, or a class if the clone is expanded.

size | J | V | D | CDR3 | DNA
few | TRBJ1-1 | TRBV15 | TRBD1 | CATSSPGQGYTEAFF | TGTGCCACCAGCAGTCCTGGACAGGGTTACACTGAAGCTTTCTTT
. | TRBJ2-3 | TRBV28 | TRBD1 | CASRQGVWDTQYF | TGTGCCAGCAGACAGGGGGTGTGGGATACGCAGTATTTT
. | TRBJ2-1 | TRBV10-3 | TRBD1 | CAISESQGGYNEQFF | TGTGCCATCAGTGAATCACAGGGGGGATACAATGAGCAGTTCTTC
. | TRBJ2-1 | TRBV9 | TRBD2 | CASSVGTTGLAGYEQFF | TGTGCCAGCAGCGTAGGAACTACGGGACTAGCGGGATATGAGCAGTTCTTC
. | TRBJ2-2 | TRBV11-3 | . | CASSAGQPANTGELFF | TGTGCCAGCAGCGCTGGACAGCCCGCGAACACCGGGGAGCTGTTTTTT
. | TRBJ1-5 | TRBV6-5 | TRBD1 | CASEQGANNQPQHF | TGTGCCAGCGAACAGGGGGCAAACAATCAGCCCCAGCATTTT
few | TRBJ1-4 | TRBV27 | . | CASSLGGASEKLFF | TGTGCCAGCAGTTTGGGCGGGGCGAGTGAAAAACTGTTTTTT
. | TRBJ2-1 | TRBV7-3 | . | CASSTEPARGEQFF | TGTGCCAGCAGCACAGAACCCGCTCGGGGTGAGCAGTTCTTC
. | TRBJ2-1 | TRBV12-2 | . | CASRHSGEKLFSYNEQFF | TGTGCAAGTCGCCACAGCGGGGAAAAGCTATTCTCCTACAATGAGCAGTTCTTC
. | TRBJ2-3 | TRBV24-1 | . | CATAQTDTQYF | TGTGCCACTGCGCAAACAGATACGCAGTATTTT
. | TRBJ2-7 | TRBV9 | . | CASSPRGQTYHEQYF | TGTGCCAGCAGCCCCCGAGGACAGACGTACCACGAGCAGTACTTC
once | TRBJ1-3 | TRBV3-1/TRBV3-2 | TRBD1 | CASSYDGTGYSGNTIYF | TGTGCCAGCAGCTATGACGGGACAGGGTACTCTGGAAACACCATATATTTT
. | TRBJ2-7 | TRBV29-1 | . | CSVEGVGKGEQYF | TGCAGCGTAGAGGGGGTGGGGAAGGGCGAGCAGTACTTC
. | TRBJ1-4 | TRBV30 | TRBD1 | CAWSVGTGFEKLFF | TGTGCCTGGAGTGTAGGGACAGGGTTTGAAAAACTGTTTTTT
. | TRBJ2-7 | TRBV19 | TRBD2 | CASSTAGGNYEQYF | TGTGCCAGTAGTACAGCGGGGGGGAACTACGAGCAGTACTTC
. | TRBJ1-6 | TRBV18 | TRBD1 | CASSPGQGNSPLHF | TGTGCCAGCTCACCCGGACAGGGTAATTCACCCCTCCACTTT
. | TRBJ2-4 | TRBV5-1 | TRBD2 | CASSSHRTSGSNDIQYF | TGCGCCAGCAGCTCACACAGGACTAGCGGGAGTAATGACATTCAGTACTTC
. | TRBJ1-1 | TRBV5-1 | . | CASSWGTRGLTEAFF | TGCGCCAGCAGCTGGGGGACACGGGGTTTAACTGAAGCTTTCTTT
. | TRBJ2-3 | TRBV4-1 | TRBD2 | CASSQGLGSTDTQYF | TGCGCCAGCAGCCAGGGACTAGGCAGCACAGATACGCAGTATTTT
. | TRBJ1-1 | TRBV6-2/TRBV6-3 | . | CASSYNEQNTEAFF | TGTGCCAGCAGTTACAATGAACAGAACACTGAAGCTTTCTTT
. | TRBJ1-4 | TRBV7-9 | . | CASSLANNDNEKLFF | TGTGCCAGCAGCTTAGCGAACAACGATAATGAAAAACTGTTTTTT
once | TRBJ2-2 | TRBV6-6 | TRBD2 | CAIVGEGPTGELFF | TGTGCCATCGTGGGGGAGGGCCCTACCGGGGAGCTGTTTTTT
. | TRBJ2-2 | TRBV27 | . | CASSPLGGRSGELFF | TGTGCCAGCAGTCCTCTCGGGGGGCGGTCCGGGGAGCTGTTTTTT
. | TRBJ2-5 | TRBV11-2 | . | CASSLNGGPSGTQYF | TGTGCCAGCAGCTTGAACGGGGGGCCCTCAGGGACCCAGTACTTC
once | TRBJ1-1 | TRBV5-4 | TRBD1 | CASSLVGDRGEAFF | TGTGCCAGCAGCTTGGTAGGGGACAGAGGTGAAGCTTTCTTT
few | TRBJ2-1 | TRBV9 | TRBD1 | CASSVRQGTEQFF | TGTGCCAGCAGCGTACGACAGGGGACTGAGCAGTTCTTC
. | TRBJ2-6 | TRBV2 | . | CASKNRVGANVLTF | TGTGCCAGCAAGAATAGAGTAGGGGCCAACGTCCTGACTTTC
. | TRBJ2-2 | TRBV15 | TRBD1 | CATSQGVTGELFF | TGTGCCACCAGTCAGGGGGTCACCGGGGAGCTGTTTTTT
. | TRBJ2-1 | TRBV15 | . | CATSRGGASNNEQFF | TGTGCCACCAGCAGAGGTGGGGCCTCGAACAATGAGCAGTTCTTC
. | TRBJ1-4 | TRBV24-1 | TRBD1 | CATSDFGTGSNEKLFF | TGTGCCACCAGTGATTTCGGGACAGGTTCTAATGAAAAACTGTTTTTT
many | TRBJ1-6 | TRBV19 | . | CASSRREGLYNSPLHF | TGTGCCAGTAGCCGCCGAGAGGGACTTTATAATTCACCCCTCCACTTT
. | TRBJ2-3 | TRBV4-2 | TRBD1 | CASSPTGTGHSTDTQYF | TGTGCCAGCAGCCCGACCGGGACAGGGCATAGCACAGATACGCAGTATTTT
. | TRBJ2-7 | TRBV6-6 | . | CASSRTSFSSYEQYF | TGTGCCAGCAGCCGAACTAGCTTTAGCTCCTACGAGCAGTACTTC
. | TRBJ2-1 | TRBV18 | TRBD2 | CASSPLTSGRYNEQFF | TGTGCCAGCTCACCACTGACTAGCGGGAGGTACAATGAGCAGTTCTTC
. | TRBJ2-1 | TRBV28 | . | CASSLTGANEQFF | TGTGCCAGCAGTTTAACGGGTGCGAATGAGCAGTTCTTC
. | TRBJ1-2 | TRBV6-5 | TRBD1 | CASSYSGQNYGYTF | TGTGCCAGCAGTTACTCGGGACAGAACTATGGCTACACCTTC
. | TRBJ1-2 | TRBV4-3 | . | CASSQEGGQGNYGYTF | TGCGCCAGCAGCCAAGAAGGTGGGCAGGGAAACTATGGCTACACCTTC
few | TRBJ1-1 | TRBV4-3 | TRBD1 | CASSRDRGWAEAFF | TGCGCCAGCAGCCGGGACAGGGGATGGGCTGAAGCTTTCTTT
. | TRBJ1-5 | TRBV6-1 | TRBD1 | CASSEAAGTGLGQPQHF | TGTGCCAGCAGTGAAGCTGCCGGGACAGGGTTGGGTCAGCCCCAGCATTTT
. | TRBJ2-3 | TRBV19 | TRBD2 | CASSIPSGNTDTQYF | TGTGCCAGTAGTATACCCAGCGGGAACACAGATACGCAGTATTTT
. | TRBJ2-5 | TRBV7-9 | TRBD2 | CASSLRDYGETQYF | TGTGCCAGCAGCTTAAGGGACTACGGAGAGACCCAGTACTTC
. | TRBJ1-2 | TRBV28 | . | CATRLMSGGYTF | TGTGCCACCCGACTCATGTCTGGCGGCTACACCTTC
. | TRBJ1-1 | TRBV5-4 | . | CASSLVSSRNTEAFF | TGTGCCAGCAGCTTGGTGAGTAGTCGGAACACTGAAGCTTTCTTT
. | TRBJ1-4 | TRBV6-6 | . | CASSRRQAVGSNEKLFF | TGTGCCAGCAGTCGTCGACAGGCGGTAGGGTCTAATGAAAAACTGTTTTTT
. | TRBJ1-1 | TRBV4-1 | . | CASSHRGNTEAFF | TGCGCCAGCAGCCACAGGGGAAACACTGAAGCTTTCTTT
. | TRBJ2-1 | TRBV6-6 | . | CASSQLPTGNEQFF | TGTGCCAGCAGTCAACTCCCGACAGGCAATGAGCAGTTCTTC
. | TRBJ2-2 | TRBV7-8 | . | CASSTGHWTGELFF | TGTGCCAGCAGCACGGGACACTGGACCGGGGAGCTGTTTTTT
. | TRBJ2-1 | TRBV30 | TRBD2 | CAWSLGLAGNEQFF | TGTGCCTGGAGCCTGGGGCTAGCGGGCAATGAGCAGTTCTTC
. | TRBJ2-3 | TRBV11-2 | . | CASSLDLGGGRTDTQYF | TGTGCCAGCAGCTTAGATCTTGGCGGGGGCAGAACAGATACGCAGTATTTT